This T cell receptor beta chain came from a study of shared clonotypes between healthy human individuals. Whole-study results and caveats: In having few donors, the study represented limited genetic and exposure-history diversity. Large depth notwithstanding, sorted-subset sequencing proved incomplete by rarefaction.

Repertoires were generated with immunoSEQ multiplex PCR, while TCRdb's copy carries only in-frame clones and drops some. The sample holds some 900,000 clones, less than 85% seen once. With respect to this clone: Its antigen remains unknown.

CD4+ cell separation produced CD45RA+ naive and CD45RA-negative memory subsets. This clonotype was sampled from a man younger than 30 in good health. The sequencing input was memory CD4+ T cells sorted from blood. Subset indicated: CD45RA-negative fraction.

CDR3 region: CASSTLRRLWEQYF. The CDR3 nucleotides read TGTGCCAGCAGTACCCTCCGTAGGCTATGGGAGCAGTACTTC. This rearrangement joins TRBV28 to TRBJ2-7, with D hard to call. CDR1 and CDR2 (germline): MDHEN, SYDVKM. The CDR3 consists of 14 residues. Trimming stripped 5 bases from V and 7 bases from J, with 18 bases between. The full variable domain, completed using reference TRBV28 and TRBJ2-7, is DVKVTQSSRYLVKRTGEKVFLECVQDMDHENMFWYRQDPGLGLRLIYFSYDVKMKEKGDIPEGYSVSREKKERFSLILESASTNQTSMYLCASSTLRRLWEQYFGPGTRLTVT.